Included here is one T cell receptor (beta chain) sequence, with context. Data came from immunoSEQ multiplex PCR; TCRdb stores just in-frame clones and leaves some out. Here the sample spans about 200,000 clones, 80% being singletons. This sample is drawn from a study of blood T cell repertoires in COVID-19. Overall study: Sites across the United States, Italy and Spain contributed samples from acute and convalescent COVID-19. Sources were T cells, B-cell-depleted T cells, or PBMCs; the material itself was cDNA or gDNA.

CDR1 is LNHDA, CDR2 SQIVND, per germline (reference sequence). The V and J ends lost 3 bases and 6 bases, in that order; junction bases with no gene match: 13. The CDR3 extends over 17 amino acids. The TCR originated in a woman in her 70s with acute or convalescent COVID-19. The chain couples TRBV19 to TRBJ1-1; 10 bases agree with TRBD1. Material for sequencing was peripheral blood. CDR3 sequence reads: CASSIMWGQGIFAEAFF. The CDR3 DNA follows: TGTGCCAGTAGTATCATGTGGGGACAGGGGATTTTCGCTGAAGCTTTCTTT.